This TCR beta chain was captured by sequencing in a study of relationships among human T cell subsets. Semiquantitative ARM-PCR amplified T cell receptor alpha and beta CDR3 regions from mRNA. In ARM-PCR, communal superprimers followed tagged nested gene-specific primers for exponential amplification. TCRdb itself ran the multiplex PCR reads through MiXCR, one entry per CDR3 protein. The data show about 2,400 distinct CDR3 sequences, 41% seen once. The CDR3 is 15 residues long. Between the trimmed V and J ends, which lost 3 bases and 2 bases, there was a span of 14 bases. Germline lookup yields CDR1 SGHAT and CDR2 FQNNGV.

Sequenced sample: activated T cells sorted from blood. Subset of the sample: CD45RA-RO-CD69+ activated T cells. This chain uses TRBV11-2 with TRBJ2-7; D is possibly TRBD2 (5 bases). The clonotype originates from a man aged 40-55 years in good health. CDR3 coding DNA: TGTGCCAGCAGCTTGGCCCACGACGGGACCTACGAGCAGTACTTC. It is translated as CASSLAHDGTYEQYF.